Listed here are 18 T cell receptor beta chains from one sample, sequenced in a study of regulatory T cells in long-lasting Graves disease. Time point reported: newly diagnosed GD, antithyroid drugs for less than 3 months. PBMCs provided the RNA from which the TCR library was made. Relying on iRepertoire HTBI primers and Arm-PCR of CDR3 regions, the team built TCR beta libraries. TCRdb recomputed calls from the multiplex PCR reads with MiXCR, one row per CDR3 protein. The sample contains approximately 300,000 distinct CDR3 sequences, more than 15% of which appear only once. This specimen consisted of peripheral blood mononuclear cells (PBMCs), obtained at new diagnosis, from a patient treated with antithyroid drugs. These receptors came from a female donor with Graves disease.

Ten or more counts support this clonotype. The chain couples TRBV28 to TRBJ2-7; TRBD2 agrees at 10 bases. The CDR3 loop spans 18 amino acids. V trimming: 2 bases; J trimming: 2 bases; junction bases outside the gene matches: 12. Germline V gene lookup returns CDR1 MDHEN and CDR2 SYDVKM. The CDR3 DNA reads TGTGCCAGCAGTTTAGGGTCAGCGGGAGGGATATTGACCTACGAGCAGTACTTC. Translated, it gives CASSLGSAGGILTYEQYF.

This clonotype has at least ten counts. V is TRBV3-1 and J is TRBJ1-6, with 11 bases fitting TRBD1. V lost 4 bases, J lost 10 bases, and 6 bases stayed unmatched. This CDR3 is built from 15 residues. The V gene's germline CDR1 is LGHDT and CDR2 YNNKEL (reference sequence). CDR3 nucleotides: TGTGCCAGCAGCCGAGGGACAGGGGGAGGCTCACCCCTCCACTTT. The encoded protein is CASSRGTGGGSPLHF.

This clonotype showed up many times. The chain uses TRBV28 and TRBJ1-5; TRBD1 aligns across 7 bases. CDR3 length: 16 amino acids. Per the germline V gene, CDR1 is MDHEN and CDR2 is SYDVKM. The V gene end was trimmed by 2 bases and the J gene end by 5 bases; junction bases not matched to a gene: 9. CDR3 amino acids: CASSLVVQGFDQPQHF. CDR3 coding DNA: TGTGCCAGCAGTTTAGTGGTACAGGGGTTCGATCAGCCCCAGCATTTT.

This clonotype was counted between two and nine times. The CDR3 loop is CASIQAGGPGEQFF. The CDR3 DNA reads as TGTGCCAGTATTCAAGCGGGAGGGCCAGGTGAGCAGTTCTTC. The rearrangement joins TRBV19 to TRBJ2-1, with TRBD2 matching 10 bases. Unmatched junction bases numbered 9, after V lost 7 bases and J lost 9 bases. This CDR3 has 14 amino acids. The germline V gene encodes CDR1 LNHDA and CDR2 SQIVND (reference sequence).

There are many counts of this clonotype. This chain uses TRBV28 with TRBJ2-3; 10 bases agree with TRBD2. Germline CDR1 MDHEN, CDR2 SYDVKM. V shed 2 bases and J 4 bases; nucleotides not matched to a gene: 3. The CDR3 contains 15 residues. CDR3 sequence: CASSLASGSSDTQYF. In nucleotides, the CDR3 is TGTGCCAGCAGTTTAGCTAGCGGGAGTTCAGATACGCAGTATTTT.

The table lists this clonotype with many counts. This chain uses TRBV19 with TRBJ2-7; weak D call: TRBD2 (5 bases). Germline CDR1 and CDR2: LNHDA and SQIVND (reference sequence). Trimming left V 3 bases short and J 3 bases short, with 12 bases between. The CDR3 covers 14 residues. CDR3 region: CASSISGVDYEQYF. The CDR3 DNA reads TGTGCCAGTAGTATTTCCGGGGTCGACTACGAGCAGTACTTC.

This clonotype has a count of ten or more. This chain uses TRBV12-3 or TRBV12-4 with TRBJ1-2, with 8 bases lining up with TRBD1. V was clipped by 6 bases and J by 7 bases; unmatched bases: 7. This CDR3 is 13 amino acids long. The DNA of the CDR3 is TGTGCCAGCAGCCAGGACAGGGAGAGTGGCTACACCTTC. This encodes CASSQDRESGYTF.

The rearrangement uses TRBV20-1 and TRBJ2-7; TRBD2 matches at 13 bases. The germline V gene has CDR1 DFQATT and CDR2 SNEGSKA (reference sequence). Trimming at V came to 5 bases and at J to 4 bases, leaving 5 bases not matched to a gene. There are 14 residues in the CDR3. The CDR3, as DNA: TGCAGTGCTGAGAGGACTAGCGGGAGTTACGAGCAGTACTTC. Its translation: CSAERTSGSYEQYF.

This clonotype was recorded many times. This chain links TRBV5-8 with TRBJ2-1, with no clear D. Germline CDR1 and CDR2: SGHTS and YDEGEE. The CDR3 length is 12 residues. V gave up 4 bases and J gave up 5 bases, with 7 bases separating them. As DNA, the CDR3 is TGTGCCAGCAGCGCCACGAACAATGAGCAGTTCTTC. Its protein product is CASSATNNEQFF. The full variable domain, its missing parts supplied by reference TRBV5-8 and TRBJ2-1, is EAGVTQSPTHLIKTRGQQATLRCSPISGHTSVYWYQQALGLGLQFLLWYDEGEERNRGNFPPRFSGRQFPNYSSELNVNALELEDSALYLCASSATNNEQFFGPGTRLTVL.

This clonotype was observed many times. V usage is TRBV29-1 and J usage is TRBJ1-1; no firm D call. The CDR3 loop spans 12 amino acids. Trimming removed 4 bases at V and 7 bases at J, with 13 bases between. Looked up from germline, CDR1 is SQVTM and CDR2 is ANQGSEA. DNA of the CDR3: TGCAGCGTTGTCCCAGAGGGATTTGAAGCTTTCTTT. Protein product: CSVVPEGFEAFF.

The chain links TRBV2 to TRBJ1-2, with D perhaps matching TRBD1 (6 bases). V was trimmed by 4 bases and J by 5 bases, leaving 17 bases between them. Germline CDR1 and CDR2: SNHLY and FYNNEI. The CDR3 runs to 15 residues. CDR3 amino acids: CASSVRRGLGYGYTF. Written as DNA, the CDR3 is TGTGCCAGCAGTGTCCGGAGGGGGTTGGGATATGGCTACACCTTC. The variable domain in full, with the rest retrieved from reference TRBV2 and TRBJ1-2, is EPEVTQTPSHQVTQMGQEVILRCVPISNHLYFYWYRQILGQKVEFLVSFYNNEISEKSEIFDDQFSVERPDGSNFTLKIRSTKLEDSAMYFCASSVRRGLGYGYTFGSGTRLTVV.

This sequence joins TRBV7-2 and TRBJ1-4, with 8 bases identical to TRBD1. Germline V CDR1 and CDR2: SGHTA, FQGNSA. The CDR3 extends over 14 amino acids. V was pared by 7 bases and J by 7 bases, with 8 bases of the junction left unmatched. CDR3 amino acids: CASTQGAQGEKLFF. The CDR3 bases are TGTGCCAGCACCCAGGGGGCGCAGGGTGAAAAACTGTTTTTT.

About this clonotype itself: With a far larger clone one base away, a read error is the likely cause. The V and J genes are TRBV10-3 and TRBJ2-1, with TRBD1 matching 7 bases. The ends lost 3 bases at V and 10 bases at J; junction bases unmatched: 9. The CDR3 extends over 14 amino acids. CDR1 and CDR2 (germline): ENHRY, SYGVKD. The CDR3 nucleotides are TGTGCCATCAGTGAAGGGGACAGCTCCTACGAGCAGTTCTTC. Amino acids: CAISEGDSSYEQFF.

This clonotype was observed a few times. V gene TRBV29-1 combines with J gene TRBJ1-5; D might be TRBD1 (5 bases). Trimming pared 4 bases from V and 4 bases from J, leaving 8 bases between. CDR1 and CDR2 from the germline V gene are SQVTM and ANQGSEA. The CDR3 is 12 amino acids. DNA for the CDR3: TGCAGCGTTGGGAAGGGGAATCAGCCCCAGCATTTT. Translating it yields CSVGKGNQPQHF.

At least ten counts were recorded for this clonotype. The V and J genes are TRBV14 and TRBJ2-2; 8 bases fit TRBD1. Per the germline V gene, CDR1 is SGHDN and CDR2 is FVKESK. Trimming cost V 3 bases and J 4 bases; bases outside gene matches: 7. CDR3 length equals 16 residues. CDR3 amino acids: CASSQPTGVGTGELFF. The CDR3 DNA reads TGTGCCAGCAGCCAGCCGACAGGGGTCGGCACCGGGGAGCTGTTTTTT.

CDR3 sequence: CAGGSDEQYF. CDR3 nucleotide sequence: TGTGCAGGGGGGTCGGACGAGCAGTACTTC. This chain uses TRBV25-1 with TRBJ2-7, with D perhaps being TRBD1 or TRBD2 (6 bases each). CDR3 size: 10 residues. The V gene's germline CDR1 is MGHDK and CDR2 SYGVNS.

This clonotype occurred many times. CDR3 coding DNA: TGTGCCACCAGCTCGGGACTAGCGGCCCCCTACGAGCAGTACTTC. It specifies CATSSGLAAPYEQYF. The genes are TRBV15 and TRBJ2-7; the match to TRBD2 covers 11 bases. Trimming removed 5 bases from V and 2 bases from J; junction bases left unmatched: 5. Germline loops: CDR1 LNHNV, CDR2 YYDKDF (reference sequence). The length of the CDR3 is 15 residues.

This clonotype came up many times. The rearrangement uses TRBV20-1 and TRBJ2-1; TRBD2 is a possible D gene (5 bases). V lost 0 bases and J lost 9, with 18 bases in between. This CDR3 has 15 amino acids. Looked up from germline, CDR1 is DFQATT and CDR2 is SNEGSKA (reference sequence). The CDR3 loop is CSARDLDLPSGEQFF. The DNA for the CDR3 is TGCAGTGCTAGAGATTTGGACTTACCGTCGGGTGAGCAGTTCTTC.